This entry lists 14 T cell receptor beta chains sequenced from one sample in a study of Graves' ophthalmopathy and Graves' hyperthyroidism. Investigators amplified TCR beta CDR3 regions from RNA transcripts. First-round RT-PCR employed HTBI primers, with a second-round multiplex PCR after it. TCRdb reprocessed the multiplex PCR reads via MiXCR and lists one record per CDR3 protein. This table holds 220,000 or so distinct CDR3 sequences, about 22% found once. The sequenced sample was peripheral blood. Every receptor here comes from a woman between 45 and 60 years old with Graves' ophthalmopathy.

The genes are TRBV5-1 and TRBJ2-7; 9 bases map to TRBD1. V lost 0 bases to trimming and J lost 4 bases; unmatched junction nucleotides: 8. The CDR3 is 16 residues long. The germline gives CDR1 SGHRS, CDR2 YFSETQ. The CDR3 region is CASSLGSDRGGYEQYF. The CDR3 region has the DNA TGCGCCAGCAGCTTGGGTTCGGACAGGGGTGGATACGAGCAGTACTTC. Combining the CDR3 with reference TRBV5-1 and TRBJ2-7 gives the whole variable domain KAGVTQTPRYLIKTRGQQVTLSCSPISGHRSVSWYQQTPGQGLQFLFEYFSETQRNKGNFPGRFSGRQFSNSRSEMNVSTLELGDSALYLCASSLGSDRGGYEQYFGPGTRLTVT.

The sample holds many counts of this clonotype. The chain carries TRBV20-1 and TRBJ2-7; 7 nucleotides align to TRBD2. With 0 bases clipped from V and 0 bases from J, the junction kept 8 bases outside the gene matches. Germline CDR1 and CDR2: DFQATT and SNEGSKA (reference sequence). The CDR3 is made up of 16 amino acids. DNA of the CDR3: TGCAGTGCTAGAGATTCCTGGGGAGGGAGCTCCTACGAGCAGTACTTC. Translated, it gives CSARDSWGGSSYEQYF.

Many counts were recorded for this clonotype. The rearrangement joins TRBV5-5 to TRBJ2-5; 8 nucleotides match TRBD1. Germline assignment: CDR1 SGHKS and CDR2 YYEKEE (reference sequence). The trim removed 7 bases at V and 0 bases at J, leaving 5 bases unmatched. The CDR3 has 14 residues. The CDR3 region has the DNA TGTGCCAGCGGAAACAGGGGGTACCAAGAGACCCAGTACTTC. Translated, it gives CASGNRGYQETQYF.

The chain carries TRBV6-5 and TRBJ2-7; possibly TRBD2 for D (5 bases). In germline, CDR1 is MNHEY, CDR2 SVGAGI. This CDR3 spans 15 amino acids. The germline V and J ends were trimmed by 2 bases and 3 bases, with 14 bases remaining between them. The CDR3 is CASSYTAGRSYEQYF. CDR3 nucleotides: TGTGCCAGCAGTTACACGGCGGGTCGGAGCTACGAGCAGTACTTC.

This clonotype was counted ten times or more. The CDR3 nucleotides read TGTGCCAGCAGTGCCCAGGACAGATTTTCCTACGAGCAGTACTTC. The encoded protein is CASSAQDRFSYEQYF. The rearrangement joins TRBV2 to TRBJ2-7, with a tentative D call TRBD1 (6 bases). The CDR3 totals 15 residues. Per the germline V gene, CDR1 is SNHLY and CDR2 is FYNNEI. Trimming removed 4 bases from V and 1 base from J, with 14 bases in between.

This clonotype was seen ten or more times. V and J are TRBV27 and TRBJ2-2; D might be TRBD2 (6 bases). The V and J ends lost 1 base and 6 bases respectively, with 21 bases between them. From germline, CDR1 is MNHEY and CDR2 SMNVEV (reference sequence). The CDR3 spans 18 residues. The CDR3 DNA reads as TGTGCCAGCAGTTTATTATCCGGCCGAATAACGGGGGCCGGGGAGCTGTTTTTT. Translating gives CASSLLSGRITGAGELFF.

The count of this clonotype is one. This chain connects TRBV29-1 to TRBJ2-2; D gene uncertain. The V end was cut by 7 bases, the J end by 1 base, with 4 bases between. Per germline, CDR1 SQVTM and CDR2 ANQGSEA. The CDR3 length is 11 residues. The CDR3, as DNA: TGCAGCGCCCTGAACACCGGGGAGCTGTTTTTT. Translation: CSALNTGELFF.

This clonotype was seen repeatedly, ten times or more. The V call is TRBV27, the J call TRBJ2-7; TRBD2 agrees at 7 bases. J was trimmed by 5 bases and V by 0 bases; bases with no gene match: 13. CDR1 and CDR2 from the germline V gene are MNHEY and SMNVEV (reference sequence). The CDR3 has 17 residues. CDR3 amino acids: CASSLSVGEGPLNEQYF. DNA of the CDR3: TGTGCCAGCAGTTTATCGGTGGGGGAGGGCCCTCTGAACGAGCAGTACTTC.

The sample holds many counts of this clonotype. The chain couples TRBV20-1 to TRBJ1-1; D gene unclear. The germline gives CDR1 DFQATT, CDR2 SNEGSKA (reference sequence). The germline V and J ends were trimmed by 5 bases and 1 base, with 8 bases remaining between them. The CDR3 spans 12 residues. The CDR3 is CSAGRQNTEAFF. The CDR3 DNA follows: TGCAGTGCTGGGCGACAGAACACTGAAGCTTTCTTT.

The chain links TRBV7-2 to TRBJ1-2, with D perhaps matching TRBD1 (6 bases). Trimming stripped 5 bases from V and 4 bases from J, with 11 bases between. The CDR3 is 13 residues long. Per germline, CDR1 SGHTA and CDR2 FQGNSA. In nucleotides, the CDR3 is TGTGCCAGCAGCGGCAGGGGTAGCTATGGCTACACCTTC. Its protein product is CASSGRGSYGYTF.

The V call is TRBV27, the J call TRBJ2-7, with D perhaps matching TRBD2 (6 bases). The length of the CDR3 is 13 residues. V gave up 6 bases and J gave up 4 bases, with 13 bases separating them. From germline, CDR1 is MNHEY and CDR2 SMNVEV (reference sequence). Here the CDR3 DNA reads TGTGCCAGCAGGGGCGCGGAGGGGTACGAGCAGTACTTC. Protein: CASRGAEGYEQYF.

This clonotype was seen repeatedly, ten times or more. The chain has TRBV6-1 and TRBJ1-5, with TRBD1 as a possible D gene (6 bases). The CDR3 is 14 residues long. Germline CDR1 reads MNHNS; CDR2 reads SASEGT. V lost 6 bases, J lost 5 bases, and 14 bases lay in between. The CDR3 region has the DNA TGTGCCAGCAGGAACAGGGATTTCGATCAGCCCCAGCATTTT. Protein: CASRNRDFDQPQHF.

This clonotype was observed at least ten times. V gene TRBV11-2 combines with J gene TRBJ2-7; 11 bases are a match to TRBD2. CDR3 length: 16 amino acids. From germline, CDR1 is SGHAT and CDR2 FQNNGV. The V gene end was trimmed by 3 bases and the J gene end by 3 bases; junction bases not matched to a gene: 7. The CDR3 DNA reads as TGTGCCAGCAGCTTGTTAGCGGGAGGGCCGAACTACGAGCAGTACTTC. It codes for CASSLLAGGPNYEQYF.

There are many counts of this clonotype. Written as DNA, the CDR3 is TGTGCCAGCCAAAAAGAGGGGAGGGGAGCTTTCTTT. Translation: CASQKEGRGAFF. The rearrangement joins TRBV6-5 to TRBJ1-1; D is perhaps TRBD1 (5 bases). Trimming pared 8 bases from V and 10 bases from J, leaving 17 bases between. The CDR3 has 12 residues. The germline CDR1 and CDR2 sequences are MNHEY and SVGAGI.